This T cell receptor (beta chain) was obtained from a study of blood T cell repertoires in COVID-19 (dated by TCRdb to 2020 to 2021). Regarding the complete study: Collaborator samples came from the United States, Italy and Spain and covered acute and convalescent phases of COVID-19. The material from the prospective study consisted of cDNA or gDNA derived from T cells, B-cell-depleted T cells, or PBMCs. Samples were obtained from the ongoing ImmuneRACE study (first 160 participants) and from over a thousand subjects provided by 6 global collaborators. The sample metadata nearly always contained a de-identified subject ID, COVID-19 status, age in years and sex. Deeply sampled blood TCRbeta repertoires from subjects exposed to, actively infected with, or recovered from COVID-19 were included in the dataset. The repertoires were made available in a free public database intended to serve as a resource for research on the immune response to SARS-CoV-2. Where HLA class I and class II types were available, the types were taken from metadata supplied by the sample provider, not from assay-based typing.

Points the paper makes about the study in general: The quantity of clinical and demographic metadata differed by source and by participant and was supplied without curation.

Including the terminal cysteine and phenylalanine, the CDR3 comprises 15 residues. The CDR3 DNA has 45 bases and is translated from base 1. Looking up the germline V gene (reference sequence) yields CDR1 LGHDT and CDR2 YNNKEL. Cut back by 4 bases and 0 bases, the V and J ends lie 10 bases apart. The immunoSEQ Assay, a bias-controlled multiplex PCR, was used to amplify TCRbeta CDR3 regions from genomic DNA. In the authors' own workflow: The number of nucleated cells in each sample was estimated by amplification of reference gene primers within the assay. Sequence reads were collapsed and filtered to measure the absolute abundance of every unique TCRbeta CDR3 rearrangement. Productive Simpson clonality was computed per sample as the square root of Simpson's diversity index over productive rearrangements. Drawn from immuneACCESS, this table holds only the in-frame rearrangements with V and J called that TCRdb kept. Clones are partly lost; checked studies trace under half to an unresolved V gene and leave the rest unexplained. That table gives V, J and clone size, and the DNA gave D and trimming. The sample records around 120,000 clones, 86% of which are singletons. Roughly 7.9% of the sample belongs to the ten largest clones.

Samples from volunteer blood donors who had recovered from COVID-19 were contributed by a second Seattle source. Whole blood was collected in K2EDTA tubes by collaborating institutions according to the institutions' own protocols. For TCRbeta analysis, collaborators shipped samples as frozen whole blood, isolated PBMCs, or DNA extracted from either of those sample types. On this clone itself: Its antigen is currently not known. Base qualities were left out, and no much larger clone turns up one base away.

The sequence joins TRBV3-1 (or the pseudogene TRBV3-2) to TRBJ1-5, with a tentative D gene TRBD1 over 6 matching bases. The sample comprised peripheral blood. This receptor was taken from a man in his 70s who had recovered from COVID-19. The CDR3 has the sequence CASSLGQYSNQPQHF. The DNA reads as follows: TGTGCCAGCAGCCTTGGACAGTATAGCAATCAGCCCCAGCATTTT.